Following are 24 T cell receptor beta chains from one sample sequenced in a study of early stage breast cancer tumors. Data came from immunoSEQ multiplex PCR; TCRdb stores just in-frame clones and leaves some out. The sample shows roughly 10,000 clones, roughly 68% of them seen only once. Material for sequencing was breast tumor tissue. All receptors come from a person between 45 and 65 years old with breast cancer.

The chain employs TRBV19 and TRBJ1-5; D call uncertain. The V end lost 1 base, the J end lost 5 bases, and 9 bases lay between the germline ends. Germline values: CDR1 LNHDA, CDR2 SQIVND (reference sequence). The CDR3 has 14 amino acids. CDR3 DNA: TGTGCCAGTAGTATAGGGGATTGGTATCAGCCCCAGCATTTT. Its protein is CASSIGDWYQPQHF.

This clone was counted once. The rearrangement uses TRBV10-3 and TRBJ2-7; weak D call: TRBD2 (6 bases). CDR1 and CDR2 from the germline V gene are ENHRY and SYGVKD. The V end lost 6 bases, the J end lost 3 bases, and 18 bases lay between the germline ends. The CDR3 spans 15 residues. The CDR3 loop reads CAIRGGDRSDYEQYF. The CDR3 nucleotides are TGTGCCATCAGGGGGGGAGACCGGTCGGACTACGAGCAGTACTTC.

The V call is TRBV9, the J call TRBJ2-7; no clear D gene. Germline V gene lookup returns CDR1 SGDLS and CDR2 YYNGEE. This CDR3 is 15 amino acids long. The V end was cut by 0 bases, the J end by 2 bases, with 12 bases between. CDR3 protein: CASSVAITDPYEQYF. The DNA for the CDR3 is TGTGCCAGCAGCGTAGCCATTACGGATCCCTACGAGCAGTACTTC.

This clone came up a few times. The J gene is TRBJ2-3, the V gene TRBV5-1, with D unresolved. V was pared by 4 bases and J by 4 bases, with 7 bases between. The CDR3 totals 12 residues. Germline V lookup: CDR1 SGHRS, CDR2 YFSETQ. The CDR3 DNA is TGCGCCAGCAGCATGCATCCAGATACGCAGTATTTT. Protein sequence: CASSMHPDTQYF.

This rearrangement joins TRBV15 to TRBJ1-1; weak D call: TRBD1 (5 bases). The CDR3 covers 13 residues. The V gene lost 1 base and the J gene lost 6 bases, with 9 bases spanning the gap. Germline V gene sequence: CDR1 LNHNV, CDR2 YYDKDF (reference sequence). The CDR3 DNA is TGTGCCACCAGCAGAGGTGGGACCGCTGAAGCTTTCTTT. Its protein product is CATSRGGTAEAFF.

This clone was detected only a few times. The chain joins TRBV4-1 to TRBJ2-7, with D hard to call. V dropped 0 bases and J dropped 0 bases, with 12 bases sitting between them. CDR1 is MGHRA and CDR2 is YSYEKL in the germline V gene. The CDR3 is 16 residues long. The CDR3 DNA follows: TGCGCCAGCAGCCAAGATTGGCGTCTGAGCTCCTACGAGCAGTACTTC. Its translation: CASSQDWRLSSYEQYF.

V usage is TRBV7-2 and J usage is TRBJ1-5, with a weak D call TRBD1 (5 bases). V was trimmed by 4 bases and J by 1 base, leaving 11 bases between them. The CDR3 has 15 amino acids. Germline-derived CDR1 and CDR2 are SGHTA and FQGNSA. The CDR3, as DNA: TGTGCCAGCAGCTCCCTGGAGGGGAGCAATCAGCCCCAGCATTTT. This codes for CASSSLEGSNQPQHF.

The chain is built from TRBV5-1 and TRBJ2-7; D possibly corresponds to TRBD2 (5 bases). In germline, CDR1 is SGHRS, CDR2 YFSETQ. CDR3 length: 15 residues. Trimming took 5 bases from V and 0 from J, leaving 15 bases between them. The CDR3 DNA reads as TGCGCCAGCAGTTCCACTTTGGGGAGCTCCTACGAGCAGTACTTC. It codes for CASSSTLGSSYEQYF.

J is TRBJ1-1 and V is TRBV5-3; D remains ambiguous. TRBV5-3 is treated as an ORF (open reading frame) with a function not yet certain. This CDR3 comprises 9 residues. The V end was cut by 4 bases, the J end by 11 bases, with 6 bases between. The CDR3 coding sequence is TGTGCCAGAAGCGGCTGGGCTTTCTTT. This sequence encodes CARSGWAFF.

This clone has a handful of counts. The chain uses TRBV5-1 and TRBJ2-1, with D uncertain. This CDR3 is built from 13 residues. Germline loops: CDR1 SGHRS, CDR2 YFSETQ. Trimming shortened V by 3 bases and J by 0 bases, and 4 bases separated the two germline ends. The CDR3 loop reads CASSSSSYNEQFF. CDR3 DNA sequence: TGCGCCAGCAGCTCAAGCTCCTACAATGAGCAGTTCTTC.

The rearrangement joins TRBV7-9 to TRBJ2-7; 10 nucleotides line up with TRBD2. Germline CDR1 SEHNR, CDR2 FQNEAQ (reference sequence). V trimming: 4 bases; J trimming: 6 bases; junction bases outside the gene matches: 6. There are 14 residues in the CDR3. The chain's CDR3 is CASSSSGGAGEQYF. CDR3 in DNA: TGTGCCAGCAGCTCGAGCGGGGGGGCCGGCGAGCAGTACTTC.

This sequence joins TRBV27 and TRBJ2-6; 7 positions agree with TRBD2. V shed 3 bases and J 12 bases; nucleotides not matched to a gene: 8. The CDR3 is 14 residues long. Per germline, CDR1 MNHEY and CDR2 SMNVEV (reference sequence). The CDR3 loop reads CASSFKGRGSVLTF. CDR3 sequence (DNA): TGTGCCAGCAGTTTTAAGGGGAGGGGTAGCGTCCTGACTTTC. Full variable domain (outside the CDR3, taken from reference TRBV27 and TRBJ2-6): EAQVTQNPRYLITVTGKKLTVTCSQNMNHEYMSWYRQDPGLGLRQIYYSMNVEVTDKGDVPEGYKVSRKEKRNFPLILESPSPNQTSLYFCASSFKGRGSVLTFGAGSRLTVL.

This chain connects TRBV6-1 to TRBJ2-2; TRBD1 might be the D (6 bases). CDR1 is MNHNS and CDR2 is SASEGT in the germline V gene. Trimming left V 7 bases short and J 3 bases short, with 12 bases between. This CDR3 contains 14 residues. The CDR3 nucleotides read TGTGCCAGCACCAGATACAGGGACACCGGGGAGCTGTTTTTT. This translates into CASTRYRDTGELFF.

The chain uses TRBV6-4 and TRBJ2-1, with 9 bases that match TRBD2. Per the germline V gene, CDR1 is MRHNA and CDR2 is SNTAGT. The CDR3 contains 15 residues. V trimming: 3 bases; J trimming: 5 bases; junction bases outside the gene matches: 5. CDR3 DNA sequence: TGTGCCAGCAGTGAGGGGCTAGCGGGAAACAATGAGCAGTTCTTC. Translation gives CASSEGLAGNNEQFF.

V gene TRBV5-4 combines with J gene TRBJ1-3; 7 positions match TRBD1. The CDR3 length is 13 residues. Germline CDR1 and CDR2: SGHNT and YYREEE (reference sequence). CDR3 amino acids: CVNWEGGKNTIYF. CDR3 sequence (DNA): TGTGTTAATTGGGAAGGGGGCAAAAACACCATATATTTT.

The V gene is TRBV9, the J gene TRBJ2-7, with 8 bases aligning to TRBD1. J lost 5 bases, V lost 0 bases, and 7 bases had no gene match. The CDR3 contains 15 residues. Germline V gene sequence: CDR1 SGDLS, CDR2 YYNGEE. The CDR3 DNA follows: TGTGCCAGCAGCGTAGGGGACAGGTCCTTCCACGAGCAGTACTTC. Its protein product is CASSVGDRSFHEQYF.

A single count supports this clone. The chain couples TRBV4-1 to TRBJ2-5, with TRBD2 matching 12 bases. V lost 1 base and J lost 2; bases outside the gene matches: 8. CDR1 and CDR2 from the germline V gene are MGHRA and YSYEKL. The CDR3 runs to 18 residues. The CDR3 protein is CASSQVLRLAGAQETQYF. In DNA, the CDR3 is TGCGCCAGCAGCCAAGTACTGCGACTAGCGGGGGCACAAGAGACCCAGTACTTC.

CDR3 amino acids: CASSLVREGNEQFF. The CDR3 DNA follows: TGCGCCAGCAGCTTGGTCCGCGAGGGAAATGAGCAGTTCTTC. The chain is built from TRBV5-1 and TRBJ2-1; D is perhaps TRBD2 (5 bases). CDR3 length equals 14 residues. Germline V lookup: CDR1 SGHRS, CDR2 YFSETQ. Trimming took 0 bases from V and 7 from J, leaving 11 bases between them. Together with reference TRBV5-1 and TRBJ2-1, the CDR3 gives the full variable domain: KAGVTQTPRYLIKTRGQQVTLSCSPISGHRSVSWYQQTPGQGLQFLFEYFSETQRNKGNFPGRFSGRQFSNSRSEMNVSTLELGDSALYLCASSLVREGNEQFFGPGTRLTVL.

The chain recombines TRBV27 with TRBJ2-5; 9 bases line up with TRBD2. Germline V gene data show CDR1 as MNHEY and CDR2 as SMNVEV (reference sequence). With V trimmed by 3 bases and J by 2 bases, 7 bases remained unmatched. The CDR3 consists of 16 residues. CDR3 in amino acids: CASSLLAGVVQETQYF. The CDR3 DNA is TGTGCCAGCAGTTTGTTAGCGGGAGTCGTTCAAGAGACCCAGTACTTC.

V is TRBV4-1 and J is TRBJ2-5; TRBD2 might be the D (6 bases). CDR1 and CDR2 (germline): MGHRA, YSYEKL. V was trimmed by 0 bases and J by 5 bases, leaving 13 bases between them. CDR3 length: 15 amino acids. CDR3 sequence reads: CASSQDEAGTETQYF. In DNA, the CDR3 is TGCGCCAGCAGCCAAGATGAGGCGGGGACGGAGACCCAGTACTTC.

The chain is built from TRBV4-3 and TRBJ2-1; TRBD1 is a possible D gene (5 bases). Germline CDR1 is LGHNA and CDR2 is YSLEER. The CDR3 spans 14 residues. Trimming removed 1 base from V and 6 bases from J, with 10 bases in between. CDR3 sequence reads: CASSQVIGANEQFF. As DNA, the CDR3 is TGCGCCAGCAGCCAAGTGATAGGGGCCAATGAGCAGTTCTTC.

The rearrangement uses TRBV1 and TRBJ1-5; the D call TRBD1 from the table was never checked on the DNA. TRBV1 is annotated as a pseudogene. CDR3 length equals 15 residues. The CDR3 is CTSSQFGTGDQPQHF. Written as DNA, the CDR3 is TGCACCAGCAGCCAATTCGGGACAGGGGATCAGCCCCAGCATTTT.

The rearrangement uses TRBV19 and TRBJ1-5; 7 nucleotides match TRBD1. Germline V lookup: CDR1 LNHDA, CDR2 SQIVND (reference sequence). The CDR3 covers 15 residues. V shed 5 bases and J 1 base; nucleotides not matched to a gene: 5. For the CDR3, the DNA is TGTGCCAGTAGTCCCCAACAGGGGAGCAATCAGCCCCAGCATTTT. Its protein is CASSPQQGSNQPQHF.

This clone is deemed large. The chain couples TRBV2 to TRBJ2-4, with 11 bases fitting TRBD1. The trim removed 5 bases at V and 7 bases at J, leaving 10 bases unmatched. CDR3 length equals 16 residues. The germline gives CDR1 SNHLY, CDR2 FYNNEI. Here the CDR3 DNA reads TGTGCCAGCAGTCCAACCGGGACAGGGGGGAGGAACATTCAGTACTTC. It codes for CASSPTGTGGRNIQYF.